Detailed here is one TCR beta chain. A much larger clone sits a single nucleotide away, making a read error possible. The CDR3 totals 14 residues. The V gene end was trimmed by 3 bases and the J gene end by 8 bases; junction bases not matched to a gene: 9. The germline CDR1 and CDR2 sequences are MNHNY and SVGAGI (reference sequence). These data belong to a study of T cell repertoires in cytomegalovirus infection. TCRdb reprocessed the reads with MiXCR, giving one entry per CDR3 protein. The table lists fewer than 200,000 distinct CDR3 sequences, roughly a fifth of them singletons, with around 3.1% in the top ten.

The sequence was obtained from a human donor in good health (CMV status not recorded). Some clones in this sample may be carry-over from other donors' samples. The sample consisted of PBMCs. This chain connects TRBV6-6 to TRBJ1-2; 7 bases agree with TRBD1. In DNA form, the CDR3 reads TGTGCCAGCAGTTATGACAGGGTGATCAAGGGCTACACCTTC. Its translation: CASSYDRVIKGYTF.